This is a list of T cell receptor beta chains from one sample in a study of CD8+ T cells in alopecia areata. Sequencing was performed with immunoSEQ multiplex PCR; in TCRdb, only in-frame clones are kept and a portion is missing. Of about 200,000 clones in the sample, about 60% were seen once. The material sequenced was CD4+ T cells sorted from blood, taken at week 4, from a patient treated with tofacitinib. Receptors were obtained from a human donor with alopecia areata. Each CDR3 is given with its conserved first and last residue. Each record gives: CDR3 DNA, CDR3 protein, V gene, D gene, clone size, J gene. A D gene is named only where the DNA matches it firmly. Clone sizes are given selectively: once, few, many, or a class where the clone is expanded.

DNA: TGTGCCAGCAGCTTCGGGGTTACTCAAGAGACCCAGTACTTC; CDR3: CASSFGVTQETQYF; V: TRBV7-8; D: -; size: -; J: TRBJ2-5
DNA: TGTGCCTGGAGTGTAAAGGGACCCACTGGAAACACCATATATTTT; CDR3: CAWSVKGPTGNTIYF; V: TRBV30; D: -; size: few; J: TRBJ1-3
DNA: TGCAGTGCCAGACCGGGGCGGGAGCAGTACTTC; CDR3: CSARPGREQYF; V: TRBV20-1; D: -; size: -; J: TRBJ2-7
DNA: TGCGCCAGCAGCTTGGAAGGGGGCGAGCAGTACTTC; CDR3: CASSLEGGEQYF; V: TRBV5-1; D: -; size: -; J: TRBJ2-7
DNA: TGTGCCAGCAGTGGTCTTCGCAGGGAGAACACTGAAGCTTTCTTT; CDR3: CASSGLRRENTEAFF; V: TRBV6-1; D: -; size: -; J: TRBJ1-1
DNA: TGTGCCAGCAGTGAAGCAGAGGGGGGTTGGGAAAAACTGTTTTTT; CDR3: CASSEAEGGWEKLFF; V: TRBV2; D: -; size: few; J: TRBJ1-4
DNA: TGTGCCAGCAGCGCCGCCCGGGTGGGGGAAAAACTGTTTTTT; CDR3: CASSAARVGEKLFF; V: TRBV7-8; D: -; size: -; J: TRBJ1-4
DNA: TGTGCCAGCAGTTGCTACAGGTGCACTGAAGCTTTCTTT; CDR3: CASSCYRCTEAFF; V: TRBV27; D: -; size: -; J: TRBJ1-1
DNA: TGTGCCTGGAGTGGAGGCCGCTACGAGCAGTACTTC; CDR3: CAWSGGRYEQYF; V: TRBV30; D: -; size: -; J: TRBJ2-7
DNA: TGTGCCTGGAGTGTTGGGGGGACTCAAACGTTGCATTTCTACGAGCAGTACTTC; CDR3: CAWSVGGTQTLHFYEQYF; V: TRBV30; D: -; size: -; J: TRBJ2-7
DNA: TGTGCCAGCTCACCACAGCGTGGAGGCTACACCTTC; CDR3: CASSPQRGGYTF; V: TRBV18; D: -; size: few; J: TRBJ1-2
DNA: TGTGCCAGCCGCAGGGCCAACGTCCTGACTTTC; CDR3: CASRRANVLTF; V: TRBV6-5; D: -; size: -; J: TRBJ2-6
DNA: TGTGCCAGCAGTTCGCGACAGGGTCGGACCGGGGAGCTGTTTTTT; CDR3: CASSSRQGRTGELFF; V: TRBV6-5; D: TRBD1; size: -; J: TRBJ2-2
DNA: TGTGCCAGCAGCGTTCGGGACGGTACCTACGAGCAGTACTTC; CDR3: CASSVRDGTYEQYF; V: TRBV7-2; D: -; size: -; J: TRBJ2-7
DNA: TGTGCCTGGAGTGAAGTAGGGTATGGCTACACCTTC; CDR3: CAWSEVGYGYTF; V: TRBV30; D: -; size: -; J: TRBJ1-2
DNA: TGTGCCAGCAGCCCCCAAGGGAAGCCTGTTCAATCACCCCTCCACTTT; CDR3: CASSPQGKPVQSPLHF; V: TRBV9; D: -; size: -; J: TRBJ1-6
DNA: TGCGCCAGCAGCCCTGGACTGCTTCGGGCTGGTGAGCAGTACTTC; CDR3: CASSPGLLRAGEQYF; V: TRBV4-1; D: -; size: -; J: TRBJ2-7
DNA: TGTGCCAGCAGCTCAGGGGGGAACAGGGGGCCCCGTTGGGCCGGGGAGCTGTTTTTT; CDR3: CASSSGGNRGPRWAGELFF; V: TRBV7-2; D: TRBD1; size: -; J: TRBJ2-2
DNA: TGTGCCAGCAGCCGCGAGAGTGGAGGGAGCTACGAGCAGTACTTC; CDR3: CASSRESGGSYEQYF; V: TRBV11-2; D: -; size: -; J: TRBJ2-7
DNA: TGTGCCTGGAGCCGGACAGGGGTTGATACGCAGTATTTT; CDR3: CAWSRTGVDTQYF; V: TRBV30; D: TRBD1; size: -; J: TRBJ2-3
DNA: TGTGCCAGTAGTCTACAGGGAAGCACTCGGTACGAGCAGTACTTC; CDR3: CASSLQGSTRYEQYF; V: TRBV19; D: -; size: few; J: TRBJ2-7
DNA: TGTGCCAGCAGCCAAGACGAGGGCCAACTTAGGCAGCCCCAGCATTTT; CDR3: CASSQDEGQLRQPQHF; V: TRBV4-2; D: -; size: -; J: TRBJ1-5
DNA: TGCGCCAGCAGCCAGGGCCCTGGGGGCGTGCACTATGGCTACACCTTC; CDR3: CASSQGPGGVHYGYTF; V: TRBV4-3; D: -; size: few; J: TRBJ1-2
DNA: TGTGCCAGCAGTGGGGACAGGGTAGAATCCTACGAGCAGTACTTC; CDR3: CASSGDRVESYEQYF; V: TRBV25-1; D: TRBD1; size: -; J: TRBJ2-7
DNA: TGTGCCAGCAGTTTAGGGGCGCGAGGGATCGGTTCACCCCTCCACTTT; CDR3: CASSLGARGIGSPLHF; V: TRBV27; D: -; size: -; J: TRBJ1-6
DNA: TGTGCCTGGGCAAGTGACAGTCTTAGTTCACCCCTCCACTTT; CDR3: CAWASDSLSSPLHF; V: TRBV30; D: -; size: -; J: TRBJ1-6
DNA: TGTGCCAGCAGCCGACTAGCCGGGAGCACAGATACGCAGTATTTT; CDR3: CASSRLAGSTDTQYF; V: TRBV11-2; D: TRBD2; size: -; J: TRBJ2-3
DNA: TGCGCCAGCAGCCTGGACGGCCCTAATTCACCCCTCCACTTT; CDR3: CASSLDGPNSPLHF; V: TRBV5-1; D: -; size: -; J: TRBJ1-6
DNA: TGCAGCGATGGAGGGTGGGACCTGAACACTGAAGCTTTCTTT; CDR3: CSDGGWDLNTEAFF; V: TRBV29-1; D: -; size: -; J: TRBJ1-1
DNA: TGTGCCAGCAGGCCGGTGAGGCCCTATAGCAATCAGCCCCAGCATTTT; CDR3: CASRPVRPYSNQPQHF; V: TRBV28; D: -; size: few; J: TRBJ1-5
DNA: TGTGCCAGTCAGCTTAGCGGGCGGGTCACAGATACGCAGTATTTT; CDR3: CASQLSGRVTDTQYF; V: TRBV7-2; D: TRBD2; size: -; J: TRBJ2-3
DNA: TGTGCCTGGAGTACGGACAGGGAGAGGCCCCAGCATTTT; CDR3: CAWSTDRERPQHF; V: TRBV30; D: TRBD1; size: -; J: TRBJ1-5
DNA: TGTGCCAGCAGCCCGCGACTAGCGGGGGTCAGGGACACCGGGGAGCTGTTTTTT; CDR3: CASSPRLAGVRDTGELFF; V: TRBV7-2; D: TRBD2; size: few; J: TRBJ2-2
DNA: TGTGCCAGTAGTATTGGAGGACTAGCGGGGGCAGATACGCAGTATTTT; CDR3: CASSIGGLAGADTQYF; V: TRBV19; D: TRBD2; size: few; J: TRBJ2-3
DNA: TGCGCCAGCAGCTTGAGTACCCCTCCCCGAGAGACCCAGTACTTC; CDR3: CASSLSTPPRETQYF; V: TRBV5-1; D: -; size: few; J: TRBJ2-5
DNA: TGCAGCGTTGAGAGGCAGGCGAACACTGAAGCTTTCTTT; CDR3: CSVERQANTEAFF; V: TRBV29-1; D: -; size: -; J: TRBJ1-1
DNA: TGTGCCATCAGTGAGTCGCAGGGACAGGGCAACCAGCCCCAGCATTTT; CDR3: CAISESQGQGNQPQHF; V: TRBV10-3; D: TRBD1; size: few; J: TRBJ1-5
DNA: TGCAGCGCCGGGACTAGAGCCTTCACAGATACGCAGTATTTT; CDR3: CSAGTRAFTDTQYF; V: TRBV29-1; D: TRBD2; size: few; J: TRBJ2-3
DNA: TGTGCCAGCAGTCGTGGGTACGAGCAGTACTTC; CDR3: CASSRGYEQYF; V: TRBV6-5; D: -; size: -; J: TRBJ2-7